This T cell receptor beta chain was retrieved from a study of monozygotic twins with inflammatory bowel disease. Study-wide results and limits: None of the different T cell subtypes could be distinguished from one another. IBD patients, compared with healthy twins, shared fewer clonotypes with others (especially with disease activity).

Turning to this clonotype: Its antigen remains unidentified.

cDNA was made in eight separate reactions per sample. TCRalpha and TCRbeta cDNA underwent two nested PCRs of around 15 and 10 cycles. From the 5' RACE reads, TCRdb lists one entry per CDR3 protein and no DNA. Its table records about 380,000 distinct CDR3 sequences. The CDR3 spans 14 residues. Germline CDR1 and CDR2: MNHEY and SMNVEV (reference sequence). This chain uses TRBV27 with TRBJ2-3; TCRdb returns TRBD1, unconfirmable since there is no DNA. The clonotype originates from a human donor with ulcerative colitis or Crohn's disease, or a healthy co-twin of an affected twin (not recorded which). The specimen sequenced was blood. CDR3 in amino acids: CAVRQGAGGNTQYF.